These 2 T cell receptor beta chains came from one sample sequenced in a study of a mutant IDH1 vaccine in newly diagnosed glioma. For these receptors, no antigen is known. The time point: week 5, during vaccination. Vaccinated patients received 300 ug of mutant IDH1 20-mer peptide per dose, with topical imiquimod. Only in-frame clones appear in the TCRdb table, and some are missing; sequencing was by immunoSEQ multiplex PCR. The sample shows 45,000 to 55,000 clones, roughly 73% of them seen only once. Source: PBMCs, taken from a glioma patient whose treatment included an IDH1 peptide vaccine. The receptor source for this set is a woman between 35 and 50 years old with glioma.

The chain employs TRBV29-1 and TRBJ1-1, with no clear D. Germline V gives CDR1 SQVTM, CDR2 ANQGSEA. V lost 4 bases and J lost 1, with 10 bases in between. The CDR3 length is 13 residues. The CDR3 region is CSVASGPNTEAFF. As DNA, the CDR3 is TGCAGCGTTGCTTCGGGCCCGAACACTGAAGCTTTCTTT.

This chain joins TRBV27 and TRBJ2-1; 11 bases agree with TRBD1. Germline V gene lookup returns CDR1 MNHEY and CDR2 SMNVEV (reference sequence). This CDR3 has 15 residues. V lost 3 bases, J lost 8 bases, and 6 bases stayed unmatched. CDR3 sequence: CASSFARTGGDEQFF. The CDR3 DNA sequence: TGTGCCAGCAGTTTTGCTAGGACAGGGGGCGATGAGCAGTTCTTC.